These T cell receptor beta chains were read from a single sample in a study of T cell repertoires in cytomegalovirus infection. TCRdb reprocessed the reads with MiXCR, giving one entry per CDR3 protein. Of about 830,000 distinct CDR3 sequences listed, approximately 32% are singletons. Antigens for these TCRs are unknown. The material was cultured CD8+ T cells from PBMCs, obtained from culture after CMV antigen stimulation. These receptors were taken from a human donor in good health (CMV status not recorded). Some clones in this sample may be carry-over from other donors' samples. Both conserved end residues are part of each CDR3. A D gene is named only where the DNA matches it firmly. Size is omitted from some rows. Given values are once, few, many or a class for expanded clones.

V	size	J	D	CDR3	DNA
TRBV6-2/TRBV6-3	many	TRBJ2-3	NA	CASSYLTDTQYF	TGTGCCAGCAGTTACTTGACAGATACGCAGTATTTT
TRBV5-5	NA	TRBJ2-4	NA	CASSFDSFSRDVGNIQYF	TGTGCCAGCAGCTTCGACTCGTTCTCCAGGGATGTAGGAAACATTCAGTACTTC
TRBV7-2	few	TRBJ2-7	NA	CASTHGPSVEQYF	TGTGCCAGCACCCATGGTCCTAGCGTCGAGCAGTACTTC
TRBV7-9	NA	TRBJ1-4	NA	CASSFGKETNEKLFF	TGTGCCAGCAGCTTCGGGAAAGAGACTAATGAAAAACTGTTTTTT
TRBV19	NA	TRBJ1-4	NA	CASSKVQLPEKLFF	TGTGCCAGTAGTAAGGTTCAGCTTCCTGAAAAACTGTTTTTT
TRBV18	NA	TRBJ2-1	TRBD2	CASSLLAGGPHGEQFF	TGTGCCAGCTCACTTTTAGCGGGGGGGCCTCATGGTGAGCAGTTCTTC
TRBV14	NA	TRBJ2-3	TRBD2	CASSLTSGGSRTDTQYF	TGTGCCAGCAGCCTGACTAGCGGGGGGTCGAGGACAGATACGCAGTATTTT
TRBV4-1	NA	TRBJ1-1	NA	CASSQDVMSLNTEAFF	TGCGCCAGCAGCCAAGATGTTATGAGCCTGAACACTGAAGCTTTCTTT
TRBV5-4	NA	TRBJ1-1	TRBD1	CASRNYRGEEAFF	TGTGCCAGCAGGAACTACAGGGGGGAGGAAGCTTTCTTT
TRBV6-5	NA	TRBJ1-1	NA	CASNFVPGRIMNTEAFF	TGTGCCAGTAACTTCGTGCCGGGGCGCATTATGAACACTGAAGCTTTCTTT
TRBV7-2	few	TRBJ1-1	TRBD1	CASSLAGQGYMNTEAFF	TGTGCCAGCAGCTTAGCGGGACAGGGATACATGAACACTGAAGCTTTCTTT
TRBV14	NA	TRBJ2-1	NA	CASSQSEDLSYNEQFF	TGTGCCAGCAGCCAAAGCGAGGACCTCTCCTACAATGAGCAGTTCTTC